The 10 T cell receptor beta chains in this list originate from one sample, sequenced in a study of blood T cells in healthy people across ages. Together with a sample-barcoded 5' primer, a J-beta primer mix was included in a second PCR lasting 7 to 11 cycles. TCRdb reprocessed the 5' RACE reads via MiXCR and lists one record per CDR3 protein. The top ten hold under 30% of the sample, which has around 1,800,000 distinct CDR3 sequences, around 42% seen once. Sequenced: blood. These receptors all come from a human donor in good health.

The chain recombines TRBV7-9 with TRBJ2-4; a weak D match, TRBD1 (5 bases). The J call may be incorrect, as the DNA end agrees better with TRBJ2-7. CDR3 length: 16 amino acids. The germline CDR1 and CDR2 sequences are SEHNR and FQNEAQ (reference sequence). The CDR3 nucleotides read TGTGCCAGCAGCCGCGACAGTGCCTCCACCTTCTACGAGCAGTACTTC. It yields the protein CASSRDSASTFYEQYF.

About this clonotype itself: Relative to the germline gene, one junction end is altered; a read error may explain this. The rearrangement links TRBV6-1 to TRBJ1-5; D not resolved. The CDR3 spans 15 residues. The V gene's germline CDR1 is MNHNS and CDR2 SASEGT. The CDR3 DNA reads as TGTACCAGCAGTGAACCCTGGTATAGCAATCAGCCCCAGCATTTT. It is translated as CTSSEPWYSNQPQHF.

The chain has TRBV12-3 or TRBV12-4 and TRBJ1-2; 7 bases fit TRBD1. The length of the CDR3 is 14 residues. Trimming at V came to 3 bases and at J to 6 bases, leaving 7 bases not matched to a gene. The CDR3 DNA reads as TGTGCCAGCAGTTTCTTGGGCCAGGGGGATGGCTACACCTTC. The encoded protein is CASSFLGQGDGYTF.

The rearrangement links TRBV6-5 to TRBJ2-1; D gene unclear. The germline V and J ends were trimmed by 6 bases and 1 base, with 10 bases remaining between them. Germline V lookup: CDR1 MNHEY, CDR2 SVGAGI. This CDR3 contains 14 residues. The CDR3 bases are TGTGCCAGCAGCCGGACGGATTCCTACAATGAGCAGTTCTTC. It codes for CASSRTDSYNEQFF.

The CDR3 loop is CSARDTTGIQGVYEQYF. CDR3 coding DNA: TGCAGTGCTAGAGACACTACCGGGATCCAGGGAGTATACGAGCAGTACTTC. The chain couples TRBV20-1 to TRBJ2-7; TRBD1 or TRBD2 may be the D gene (5 bases each). Trimming removed 0 bases from V and 4 bases from J, with 22 bases in between. CDR3 size: 17 residues. Germline lookup yields CDR1 DFQATT and CDR2 SNEGSKA (reference sequence).

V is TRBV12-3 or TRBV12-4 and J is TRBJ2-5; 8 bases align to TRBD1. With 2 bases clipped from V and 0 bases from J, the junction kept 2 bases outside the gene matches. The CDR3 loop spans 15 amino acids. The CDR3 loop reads CASSLNRGYQETQYF. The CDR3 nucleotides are TGTGCCAGCAGTTTAAACAGGGGGTACCAAGAGACCCAGTACTTC.

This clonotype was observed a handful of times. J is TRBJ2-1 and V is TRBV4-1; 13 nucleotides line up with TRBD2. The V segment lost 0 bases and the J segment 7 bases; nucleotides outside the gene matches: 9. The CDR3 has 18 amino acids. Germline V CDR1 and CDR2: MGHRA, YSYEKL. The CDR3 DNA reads TGCGCCAGCAGCCAAGAAGGACTAGCGGGGGTCAGGGGGAATGAGCAGTTCTTC. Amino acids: CASSQEGLAGVRGNEQFF.

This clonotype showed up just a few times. As DNA, the CDR3 is TGTGCCAGCAGGGCAGGACAGGGGATCGACGAGCAGTTCTTC. Encoded protein: CASRAGQGIDEQFF. The V gene is TRBV2, the J gene TRBJ2-1, with 9 bases matching TRBD1. The V and J ends lost 6 bases and 10 bases, in that order; junction bases with no gene match: 10. CDR3 size: 14 residues. CDR1 SNHLY and CDR2 FYNNEI come from the germline V gene.

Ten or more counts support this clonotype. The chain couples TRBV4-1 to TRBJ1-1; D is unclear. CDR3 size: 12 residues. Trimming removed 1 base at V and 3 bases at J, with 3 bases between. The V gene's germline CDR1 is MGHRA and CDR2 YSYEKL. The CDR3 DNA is TGCGCCAGCAGCCAAGGGGACACTGAAGCTTTCTTT. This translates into CASSQGDTEAFF.

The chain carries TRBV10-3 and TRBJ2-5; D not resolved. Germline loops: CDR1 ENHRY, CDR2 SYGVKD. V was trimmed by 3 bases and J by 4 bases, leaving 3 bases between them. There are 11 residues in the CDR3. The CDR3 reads CAISETETQYF. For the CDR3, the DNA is TGTGCCATCAGTGAAACAGAGACCCAGTACTTC.